This TCR beta chain is drawn from a study of long-term antiretroviral therapy in people with HIV. This was the immunoSEQ v3.0 assay at survey level. TCRdb's table, derived via immunoSEQ multiplex PCR, lists solely in-frame clones and lacks some. The data hold 21,000 or so clones, with more than 70% observed a single time. Germline V gene sequence: CDR1 SGHVS, CDR2 FQNEAQ. V was clipped by 8 bases and J by 0 bases, with 11 bases between them. The CDR3 is made up of 13 amino acids. In regard to this clone: Antigen: not known.

The cryopreserved samples used held about 0.95-10 million PBMC prior to extraction of DNA. General study findings and limits: It was not possible to obtain data on ART adherence, viral resistance or therapy changes. Blood dating 2004 to 2017 may reflect older ART regimens. Compared with controls, HIV repertoires showed narrower CDR3 length ranges.

The chain links TRBV7-8 to TRBJ2-7; D might be TRBD2 (6 bases). The sequence was collected from a man aged 55 to 70 with HIV. The input for sequencing was unsorted PBMCs, taken 2.3 years after starting antiretroviral therapy. CDR3 in DNA: TGTGCCAGCCTGGTTAGCGGCTCCTACGAGCAGTACTTC. This translates into CASLVSGSYEQYF.